Sequencing of this T cell receptor beta chain was carried out in a study of blood T cell repertoires in COVID-19 (dated by TCRdb to about 2020). Regarding the complete study: Samples covering the acute and convalescent phases of COVID-19 were provided by collaborators in the United States, Italy and Spain. The material from the prospective study consisted of cDNA or gDNA derived from T cells, B-cell-depleted T cells, or PBMCs. The dataset comprised deeply sampled blood TCRbeta repertoires from subjects exposed to, actively infected with, or recovered from COVID-19. The repertoires were released in a freely available public database intended as a resource for research on the immune response to SARS-CoV-2. Samples came from the ongoing ImmuneRACE study (first 160 participants) plus 1,254 subjects from 6 global collaborators. The sample metadata nearly always contained a de-identified subject ID, COVID-19 status, age in years and sex. Where available, HLA class I and class II types were taken from metadata supplied by the sample provider and were not determined by assay-based typing. Results and caveats for the whole study, not just this receptor: Clinical and demographic metadata were provided uncurated, with the amount varying by source and participant.

Concerning this clone itself: Its antigen is not yet known. No per-base quality is available; no much larger clone lies one base away.

One collaborating source in Seattle enrolled patients during active infection and followed them longitudinally through the course of disease. Collaborating institutions collected whole blood in K2EDTA tubes following their own protocols. For TCRbeta analysis, collaborators shipped samples in one of three forms: frozen whole blood, isolated PBMCs, or DNA extracted from either of those sample types. The germline V gene yields SNHLY for CDR1 and FYNNEI for CDR2. The junction shows trimming of 7 bases on V and 9 bases on J, plus 19 bases between the germline ends. Counted from cysteine to phenylalanine, this CDR3 has 15 amino acids. CDR3 DNA only is kept here, 45 bases in frame from base 1. TCRbeta CDR3 regions were amplified from genomic DNA by means of the immunoSEQ Assay, a bias-controlled multiplex PCR. Per the source publication's procedure: The number of nucleated cells in each sample was estimated from the amplification of reference gene primers within the assay. Sequence reads were collapsed and filtered to measure the absolute abundance of every unique TCRbeta CDR3 rearrangement. For each sample, productive Simpson clonality was calculated as the square root of Simpson's diversity index across productive rearrangements. This is the immuneACCESS table as TCRdb keeps it, with only in-frame sequences that have V and J called. A part of the clones is gone; compared with another copy, unresolved V genes explain less than half, and the rest is unexplained. V and J calls and clone size come straight from that table; D and trimming were deduced from the DNA. This sample comprises roughly 320,000 clones, 80% to 90% of them detected only once. The ten top clones hold roughly 6.1% of the sample.

The sequenced sample was peripheral blood. The source of this sequence is a woman between 50 and 59 years old with COVID-19, enrolled during active disease. The rearrangement combines TRBV2 with TRBJ1-6; TRBD1 might be the D gene, on 6 matching bases. The DNA reads as follows: TGTGCCAGCACCATCGAGGGGGGGGCGCGTTCACCCCTCCACTTT. Its translation reads: CASTIEGGARSPLHF. The reference TRBV2 and TRBJ1-6 proteins fill in what lies around the CDR3, so the full variable domain reads EPEVTQTPSHQVTQMGQEVILRCVPISNHLYFYWYRQILGQKVEFLVSFYNNEISEKSEIFDDQFSVERPDGSNFTLKIRSTKLEDSAMYFCASTIEGGARSPLHFGNGTRLTVT.